This TCR beta chain was sequenced in a study of identical twins. J lost 8 bases, V lost 0 bases, and 7 bases had no gene match. CDR1 and CDR2 from the germline V gene are MGHRA and YSYEKL. The CDR3 is 16 amino acids. As for this clonotype: Its antigen is not known.

Findings of the study overall: Out-of-frame TCR alpha sharing in monozygotic twins exceeded recombination model predictions. Cross-sectional statistics, not tracking of the same donors, supported the conclusions.

The authors used template switching to add a universal primer site and gave cDNA unique molecular identifiers. TCRdb called the 5' RACE reads again in MiXCR, with one record for every CDR3 protein. The sample lists 350,000 or so distinct CDR3 sequences, around an eighth seen once, with roughly 7% in the top ten. The same sample was also studied in work on yellow fever vaccine responses in identical twins.

The chain is built from TRBV4-1 and TRBJ2-1, with 10 bases aligning to TRBD2. The specimen sequenced was CD8+ T cells sorted from blood. This receptor was identified in a woman under 30 in good health. In DNA form, the CDR3 reads TGCGCCAGCAGCCAAGATTCTAGCGGGAGTGTTTATGAGCAGTTCTTC. Protein: CASSQDSSGSVYEQFF.